These 28 T cell receptor beta chains were all obtained from the same sample, sequenced in a study of siplizumab effects on memory and regulatory T cells (dated by TCRdb to 2018 to 2020). The library was built by means of the immunoSEQ multiplex PCR assay. Drawn from immuneACCESS, this table holds only the in-frame rearrangements with V and J called that TCRdb kept. Clones are partly lost; checked studies trace under half to an unresolved V gene and leave the rest unexplained. Within this sample are about 100,000 clones, with approximately 91% of them counted one time only. Of the sample, under 3% falls within the top ten clones. Sequenced input: CD4+ T cells sorted from blood. The receptors derive from a human donor in good health. Some clones in this sample may be carry-over from other donors' samples.

The CDR3 reads CASSHGLASDEQFF. DNA for the CDR3: TGTGCCAGCAGCCACGGACTAGCAAGTGATGAGCAGTTCTTC. The chain joins TRBV7-3 to TRBJ2-1; 8 bases match TRBD2. CDR1 is SGHTA and CDR2 is FQGTGA in the germline V gene. This CDR3 is built from 14 residues. After removal of 5 bases from V and 8 bases from J, the junction contained 8 bases not matched to a gene.

The chain combines TRBV7-2 with TRBJ1-2; no clear D gene. V was cut by 1 base and J by 4 bases, with 10 bases left in between. Germline V gene sequence: CDR1 SGHTA, CDR2 FQGNSA. This CDR3 is 14 amino acids long. The CDR3 DNA reads as TGTGCCAGCAGCTTAGGTGTATCCACCTATGGCTACACCTTC. Its translation is CASSLGVSTYGYTF.

This chain connects TRBV6-5 to TRBJ2-2, with D hard to call. V dropped 6 bases and J dropped 3 bases, with 8 bases sitting between them. Germline V lookup: CDR1 MNHEY, CDR2 SVGAGI. This CDR3 contains 13 residues. The CDR3 protein is CASRLTYTGELFF. Here the CDR3 DNA reads TGTGCCAGCAGACTAACCTACACCGGGGAGCTGTTTTTT.

The chain recombines TRBV19 with TRBJ2-5; D perhaps matches TRBD1 (6 bases). The V and J ends lost 2 bases and 4 bases respectively, with 11 bases between them. This CDR3 is built from 14 residues. The germline CDR1 and CDR2 sequences are LNHDA and SQIVND (reference sequence). The CDR3 reads CASSIWGPVETQYF. The CDR3 bases are TGTGCCAGTAGTATATGGGGGCCGGTAGAGACCCAGTACTTC.

The table lists this clone with a count of one. The chain uses TRBV6-1 and TRBJ2-5; D is unclear. The V and J ends lost 8 bases and 5 bases respectively, with 6 bases between them. The CDR3 consists of 10 residues. The germline V gene has CDR1 MNHNS and CDR2 SASEGT. For the CDR3, the DNA is TGTGCCAGCTTCGGGGAGACCCAGTACTTC. Translated: CASFGETQYF.

A note on this clone: One junction end does not reproduce the germline sequence, and a read error may be involved. Other DNA variants within this sample encode the same CDR3. This sequence joins TRBV2 and TRBJ1-1; TRBD1 agrees at 8 bases. This CDR3 is 13 amino acids long. From germline, CDR1 is SNHLY and CDR2 FYNNEI. CDR3 DNA: TGCGCCAGCAATCAGGGGGCGACGATGGAAGCTTTCTTT. This codes for CASNQGATMEAFF.

V and J are TRBV9 and TRBJ1-5; TRBD1 matches at 7 bases. Germline lookup yields CDR1 SGDLS and CDR2 YYNGEE. The CDR3 runs 14 residues. With V trimmed by 0 bases and J by 4 bases, 1 base remained unmatched. The CDR3 DNA sequence: TGTGCCAGCAGCGTAGGGGACAGAAATCAGCCCCAGCATTTT. Its translation is CASSVGDRNQPQHF.

The DNA for the CDR3 is TGTGCCAGCAGCCCCGGCCTTACGGGAGGAACCGGGGAGCTGTTTTTT. Protein product: CASSPGLTGGTGELFF. The rearrangement links TRBV5-4 to TRBJ2-2, with 7 bases aligning to TRBD2. The CDR3 covers 16 residues. Trimming took 4 bases from V and 5 from J; bases not matched to a gene: 11. The germline V gene has CDR1 SGHNT and CDR2 YYREEE (reference sequence).

This clone appeared a single time. The chain couples TRBV5-1 to TRBJ2-7; weak D call: TRBD1 (6 bases). V lost 2 bases and J 4 bases, leaving 16 bases between the germline ends. Germline V gene data show CDR1 as SGHRS and CDR2 as YFSETQ. This CDR3 region has 15 residues. CDR3 sequence (DNA): TGCGCCAGCAGCTTCAATCAGGATACAGGGTACGAGCAGTACTTC. Translated, it gives CASSFNQDTGYEQYF.

V is TRBV4-1 and J is TRBJ1-1; a possible D gene is TRBD1 (5 bases). The CDR3 has 13 amino acids. The germline gives CDR1 MGHRA, CDR2 YSYEKL. V gave up 0 bases and J gave up 7 bases, with 9 bases separating them. The CDR3: CASSQDWGGEAFF. The DNA of the CDR3 is TGCGCCAGCAGCCAAGATTGGGGGGGTGAAGCTTTCTTT.

The chain's CDR3 is CAWSASQFNQPQHF. CDR3 DNA: TGTGCCTGGAGTGCATCGCAGTTCAATCAGCCCCAGCATTTT. The chain is built from TRBV30 and TRBJ1-5; D is unclear. V was shortened by 1 base and J by 3 bases, with 10 bases between the two germline ends. CDR1 is GTSNPN, CDR2 SVGIG, per germline (reference sequence). This CDR3 is built from 14 residues.

This chain joins TRBV11-1 and TRBJ2-2; 11 positions match TRBD2. Trimming removed 6 bases from V and 7 bases from J; junction bases left unmatched: 13. The germline V gene has CDR1 SGHAT and CDR2 FQDESV (reference sequence). The CDR3 contains 17 residues. The CDR3 protein is CASRSYTSGSWFGELFF. DNA for the CDR3: TGTGCCAGCAGGAGCTACACTAGCGGGAGTTGGTTCGGGGAGCTGTTTTTT.

This chain joins TRBV19 and TRBJ2-3, with 8 bases fitting TRBD1. V shed 1 base, J shed 4 bases, and the junction held 10 bases outside the gene matches. This CDR3 is built from 17 residues. Germline V gives CDR1 LNHDA, CDR2 SQIVND (reference sequence). The CDR3 here is CASSIGVWAGGSDTQYF. The CDR3 DNA reads as TGTGCCAGTAGTATAGGAGTGTGGGCAGGGGGCTCAGATACGCAGTATTTT.

The chain joins TRBV10-3 to TRBJ1-1, with 9 bases that match TRBD1. Looked up from germline, CDR1 is ENHRY and CDR2 is SYGVKD. V trimming: 6 bases; J trimming: 2 bases; junction bases outside the gene matches: 7. The CDR3 loop spans 15 amino acids. DNA for the CDR3: TGTGCCATCAGGGATTCGACAGGGGGAAACACTGAAGCTTTCTTT. This sequence encodes CAIRDSTGGNTEAFF.

The V call is TRBV6-5, the J call TRBJ1-2; D ambiguous. Per germline, CDR1 MNHEY and CDR2 SVGAGI. V lost 2 bases and J 1 base, leaving 8 bases between the germline ends. The CDR3 is made up of 14 amino acids. In DNA, the CDR3 is TGTGCCAGCAGTTACAGTTTCATTAACTATGGCTACACCTTC. Translating it yields CASSYSFINYGYTF.

The rearrangement joins TRBV19 to TRBJ2-3; 11 positions agree with TRBD2. Germline CDR1 is LNHDA and CDR2 is SQIVND (reference sequence). This CDR3 has 16 amino acids. After removal of 6 bases from V and 2 bases from J, the junction contained 7 bases not matched to a gene. For the CDR3, the DNA is TGTGCCAGTAGCCTTCTAGCGGGAGGATTCACAGATACGCAGTATTTT. Protein product: CASSLLAGGFTDTQYF.

This chain links TRBV30 with TRBJ2-3, with 11 bases that match TRBD2. This CDR3 has 13 residues. Germline V CDR1 and CDR2: GTSNPN, SVGIG (reference sequence). Trimming took 5 bases from V and 6 from J; bases not matched to a gene: 4. The CDR3 DNA follows: TGTGCCTGGGAACTAGCGGGAGCGGATACGCAGTATTTT. It translates to CAWELAGADTQYF.

CDR3 amino acids: CASSSSGKVGNQPQHF. The CDR3 nucleotides read TGTGCCAGCAGTTCCTCAGGGAAAGTGGGCAATCAGCCCCAGCATTTT. The chain combines TRBV27 with TRBJ1-5, with D possibly being TRBD1 (5 bases). Trimming removed 4 bases from V and 2 bases from J, with 15 bases in between. Germline CDR1 MNHEY, CDR2 SMNVEV (reference sequence). The CDR3 length is 16 residues.

The chain employs TRBV6-6 and TRBJ1-2; 7 bases are shared with TRBD1. Germline V gene lookup returns CDR1 MNHNY and CDR2 SVGAGI (reference sequence). V lost 6 bases and J lost 5; bases outside the gene matches: 6. CDR3 length equals 13 residues. The chain's CDR3 is CASSSGQAYGYTF. The CDR3, as DNA: TGTGCCAGCAGCAGTGGACAGGCATATGGCTACACCTTC.

CDR3 amino acids: CASRATGSEQYF. The CDR3 DNA sequence: TGTGCCAGCAGAGCAACAGGGTCCGAGCAGTACTTC. The V gene is TRBV2, the J gene TRBJ2-7; D perhaps matches TRBD1 (6 bases). This CDR3 comprises 12 residues. V shed 6 bases and J shed 6 bases, with 12 bases lying between them. Germline CDR1 SNHLY, CDR2 FYNNEI.

V usage is TRBV7-2 and J usage is TRBJ2-1; 11 nucleotides agree with TRBD2. With V trimmed by 5 bases and J by 9 bases, 9 bases remained unmatched. The CDR3 is 15 amino acids. Germline lookup yields CDR1 SGHTA and CDR2 FQGNSA. The CDR3 reads CASSTPLAGDFEQFF. CDR3 DNA sequence: TGTGCCAGCAGCACCCCACTAGCGGGAGATTTTGAGCAGTTCTTC.

V and J are TRBV5-1 and TRBJ1-2, with TRBD1 as a possible D gene (5 bases). Trimming took off 0 bases at V and 3 bases at J, with 12 bases between the two ends. The CDR3 extends over 15 amino acids. Per the germline V gene, CDR1 is SGHRS and CDR2 is YFSETQ. CDR3 region: CASSLEGERYYGYTF. CDR3 nucleotide sequence: TGCGCCAGCAGCTTGGAAGGGGAGAGGTACTATGGCTACACCTTC.

The chain combines TRBV2 with TRBJ1-1; TRBD1 is a possible D gene (5 bases). V gave up 8 bases and J gave up 5 bases, with 18 bases separating them. The CDR3 length is 14 residues. Germline CDR1 SNHLY, CDR2 FYNNEI. In nucleotides, the CDR3 is TGTGCCAGCGGGAGGTTGGGGGGGAGAACTGAAGCTTTCTTT. This codes for CASGRLGGRTEAFF.

The sample holds one count of this clone. The genes are TRBV6-6 and TRBJ2-5; D not certain. This CDR3 is built from 13 residues. Germline CDR1 and CDR2: MNHNY and SVGAGI (reference sequence). V was pared by 2 bases and J by 4 bases, with 8 bases between. CDR3: CASSYDIGETQYF. In DNA form, the CDR3 reads TGTGCCAGCAGTTACGACATAGGAGAGACCCAGTACTTC.

The CDR3 DNA follows: TGTGCCAGCAGTCAACAGGGGGTTGGCAATCAGCCCCAGCATTTT. It encodes CASSQQGVGNQPQHF. This chain connects TRBV28 to TRBJ1-5; 8 bases match TRBD1. This CDR3 comprises 15 residues. J gave up 2 bases and V 5 bases, and 5 bases lay outside the gene matches. Germline values: CDR1 MDHEN, CDR2 SYDVKM.

This chain uses TRBV5-4 with TRBJ1-2; 8 nucleotides line up with TRBD1. The ends lost 2 bases at V and 1 base at J; junction bases unmatched: 4. The CDR3 runs to 15 residues. Germline CDR1 SGHNT, CDR2 YYREEE (reference sequence). The CDR3: CASSFGTGVNYGYTF. The CDR3 DNA reads TGTGCCAGCAGCTTTGGGACAGGAGTTAACTATGGCTACACCTTC.

This rearrangement joins TRBV6-6 to TRBJ1-2, with 7 nucleotides matching TRBD1. Germline loops: CDR1 MNHNY, CDR2 SVGAGI (reference sequence). Losses at the gene ends were 6 bases for V and 6 bases for J; bases not matched to a gene: 10. CDR3 size: 14 residues. The CDR3 DNA reads as TGTGCCAGCAGGAAGCTAGACAGGGACCATGGCTACACCTTC. Translated, it gives CASRKLDRDHGYTF.

J is TRBJ2-3 and V is TRBV12-5; D tentatively reads TRBD1 or TRBD2 (5 bases each). Trimming stripped 8 bases from V and 2 bases from J, with 20 bases between. CDR3 size: 16 residues. Germline V CDR1 and CDR2: LGHNT, FRNRAP. The CDR3 DNA follows: TGTGCTAGTTCGGGGCCCTCGGTGGTCTTCACAGATACGCAGTATTTT. It yields the protein CASSGPSVVFTDTQYF.